A selection of T cell receptor beta chains follows, all from one sample in a study of T-cell reconstitution after alpha-beta-depleted transplantation in children. TCRdb processed the PCR reads anew with MiXCR; each CDR3 protein has one entry. The table lists 150,000 to 200,000 distinct CDR3 sequences, 11% of them singletons, with over 10% in the top ten. Source: PBMCs, taken before TCRalphabeta/CD19-depleted stem cell transplant. The receptors derive from a boy aged 2-15 years with acute myeloid leukemia, due to receive a stem cell transplant. The CDR3 runs from the conserved cysteine through the conserved F or W. A D gene is named only where the DNA matches it firmly. Expanded clones get a size class; other rows say once, few or many, or leave the size out.

CDR3: CASSRGQDGDTQYF; DNA: TGCGCCAGCAGCCGGGGACAGGATGGAGATACGCAGTATTTT; length: 14; size: many; J: TRBJ2-3; V: TRBV5-1; D: TRBD1
CDR3: CASSHLDPPGLAGEAYNEQFF; DNA: TGTGCCAGCAGCCACCTAGATCCACCGGGACTAGCGGGAGAGGCCTACAATGAGCAGTTCTTC; length: 21; size: many; J: TRBJ2-1; V: TRBV3-1; D: TRBD2
CDR3: CASRPGTARITDTQYF; DNA: TGTGCCAGCAGGCCAGGGACGGCTCGCATAACAGATACGCAGTATTTT; length: 16; size: .; J: TRBJ2-3; V: TRBV5-4; D: .
CDR3: CASSYSGQVTYEQYF; DNA: TGTGCCAGCAGTTACTCGGGACAGGTAACCTACGAGCAGTACTTC; length: 15; size: many; J: TRBJ2-7; V: TRBV6-5; D: TRBD1
CDR3: CSARQGQSYNSPLHF; DNA: TGCAGTGCTCGCCAGGGGCAAAGCTATAATTCACCCCTCCACTTT; length: 15; size: many; J: TRBJ1-6; V: TRBV20-1; D: .
CDR3: CASSQGYAEQFF; DNA: TGCGCCAGCAGCCAGGGCTACGCTGAGCAGTTCTTC; length: 12; size: many; J: TRBJ2-1; V: TRBV5-1; D: .
CDR3: CASSYSGGGYNEQFF; DNA: TGTGCCAGCAGTTACTCGGGGGGGGGCTACAATGAGCAGTTCTTC; length: 15; size: many; J: TRBJ2-1; V: TRBV6-5; D: TRBD2
CDR3: CASSLVLAGERYEQYF; DNA: TGTGCCAGCAGCTTAGTCTTAGCGGGAGAGCGATACGAGCAGTACTTC; length: 16; size: .; J: TRBJ2-7; V: TRBV11-2; D: TRBD2
CDR3: CASSQVGTSGRAYNEQFF; DNA: TGTGCCAGCAGCCAAGTTGGGACTAGCGGGAGAGCCTACAATGAGCAGTTCTTC; length: 18; size: many; J: TRBJ2-1; V: TRBV4-2; D: TRBD2
CDR3: CASSLGGWGNQPQHF; DNA: TGTGCCAGCAGCTTAGGGGGCTGGGGCAATCAGCCCCAGCATTTT; length: 15; size: many; J: TRBJ1-5; V: TRBV7-2; D: .
CDR3: CASSSYGDTQYF; DNA: TGTGCCAGCAGCTCCTACGGGGATACGCAGTATTTT; length: 12; size: many; J: TRBJ2-3; V: TRBV14; D: .
CDR3: CASSLDVDRVSTDTQYF; DNA: TGTGCCAGCAGTTTAGATGTCGACAGGGTGAGCACAGATACGCAGTATTTT; length: 17; size: .; J: TRBJ2-3; V: TRBV28; D: TRBD1
CDR3: CASSIQQGWGYSGANVLTF; DNA: TGTGCCAGCAGCATCCAACAGGGGTGGGGCTACTCTGGGGCCAACGTCCTGACTTTC; length: 19; size: many; J: TRBJ2-6; V: TRBV21-1; D: .
CDR3: CSPGGYETQYF; DNA: TGCAGCCCAGGGGGGTATGAGACCCAGTACTTC; length: 11; size: many; J: TRBJ2-5; V: TRBV20-1; D: .
CDR3: CASSFSFAGADTQYF; DNA: TGTGCCAGCAGCTTTAGTTTCGCAGGCGCAGATACGCAGTATTTT; length: 15; size: many; J: TRBJ2-3; V: TRBV11-2; D: .
CDR3: CAISDSKGEGRTDTQYF; DNA: TGTGCCATCAGTGATTCGAAAGGCGAGGGGCGCACAGATACGCAGTATTTT; length: 17; size: many; J: TRBJ2-3; V: TRBV10-3; D: .
CDR3: CSASGNSDTQYF; DNA: TGCAGTGCTAGCGGGAATTCAGATACGCAGTATTTT; length: 12; size: many; J: TRBJ2-3; V: TRBV20-1; D: .
CDR3: CSASRGRENGYTF; DNA: TGCAGTGCTAGTCGGGGGCGAGAGAATGGCTACACCTTC; length: 13; size: many; J: TRBJ1-2; V: TRBV20-1; D: .
CDR3: CASSLWDSSYGYTF; DNA: TGTGCCAGCAGTTTATGGGACAGTAGCTATGGCTACACCTTC; length: 14; size: many; J: TRBJ1-2; V: TRBV12-3/TRBV12-4; D: TRBD1
CDR3: CASRWGRDRASGANVLTF; DNA: TGTGCCAGCAGATGGGGGCGGGACAGGGCATCTGGGGCCAACGTCCTGACTTTC; length: 18; size: many; J: TRBJ2-6; V: TRBV27; D: TRBD1